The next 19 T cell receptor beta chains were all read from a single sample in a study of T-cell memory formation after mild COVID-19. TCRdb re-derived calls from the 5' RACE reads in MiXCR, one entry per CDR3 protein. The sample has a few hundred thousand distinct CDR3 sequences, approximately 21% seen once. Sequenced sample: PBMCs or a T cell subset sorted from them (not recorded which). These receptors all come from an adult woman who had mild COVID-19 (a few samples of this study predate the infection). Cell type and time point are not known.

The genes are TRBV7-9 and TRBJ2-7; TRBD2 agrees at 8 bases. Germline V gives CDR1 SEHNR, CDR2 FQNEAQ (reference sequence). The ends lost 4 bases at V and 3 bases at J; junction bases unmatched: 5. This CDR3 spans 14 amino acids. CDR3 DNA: TGTGCCAGCAGCTCGGGGACTAGGTTCTACGAGCAGTACTTC. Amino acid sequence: CASSSGTRFYEQYF. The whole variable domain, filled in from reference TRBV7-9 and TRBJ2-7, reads DTGVSQNPRHKITKRGQNVTFRCDPISEHNRLYWYRQTLGQGPEFLTYFQNEAQLEKSRLLSDRFSAERPKGSFSTLEIQRTEQGDSAMYLCASSSGTRFYEQYFGPGTRLTVT.

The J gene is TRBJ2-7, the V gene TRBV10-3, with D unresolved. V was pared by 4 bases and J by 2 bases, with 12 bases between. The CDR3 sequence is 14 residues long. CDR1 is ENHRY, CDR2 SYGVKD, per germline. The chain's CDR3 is CAISVSPGPYEQYF. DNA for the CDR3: TGTGCCATCAGTGTTTCGCCAGGACCCTACGAGCAGTACTTC.

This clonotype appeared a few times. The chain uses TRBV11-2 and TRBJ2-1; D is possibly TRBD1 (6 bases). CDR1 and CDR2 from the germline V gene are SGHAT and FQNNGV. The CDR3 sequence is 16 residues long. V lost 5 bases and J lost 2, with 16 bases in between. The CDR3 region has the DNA TGTGCCAGCAGCCCCATTGGGGGCAGGGCCTACAATGAGCAGTTCTTC. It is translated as CASSPIGGRAYNEQFF.

CDR3 loop: CATSGVGHGGLANEKLFF. DNA of the CDR3: TGTGCCACCAGCGGCGTAGGACATGGAGGTTTAGCTAATGAAAAACTGTTTTTT. J is TRBJ1-4 and V is TRBV15, with D possibly being TRBD1 (5 bases). V was clipped by 5 bases and J by 3 bases, with 22 bases between them. Per the germline V gene, CDR1 is LNHNV and CDR2 is YYDKDF (reference sequence). The CDR3 is 18 amino acids. Variable domain in full (rest from reference TRBV15 and TRBJ1-4): DAMVIQNPRYQVTQFGKPVTLSCSQTLNHNVMYWYQQKSSQAPKLLFHYYDKDFNNEADTPDNFQSRRPNTSFCFLDIRSPGLGDTAMYLCATSGVGHGGLANEKLFFGSGTQLSVL.

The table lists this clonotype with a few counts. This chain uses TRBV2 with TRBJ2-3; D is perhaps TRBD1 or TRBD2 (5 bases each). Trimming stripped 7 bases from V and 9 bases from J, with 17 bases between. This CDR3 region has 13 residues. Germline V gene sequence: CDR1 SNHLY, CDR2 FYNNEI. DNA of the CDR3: TGTGCCAGCAACGAAGGGAGTAAGGGGACGCAGTATTTT. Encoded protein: CASNEGSKGTQYF.

The DNA of the CDR3 is TGCAGTGCTAACCCGACTAGCGGGAGTTTGGAGACCCAGTACTTC. It translates to CSANPTSGSLETQYF. The chain joins TRBV20-1 to TRBJ2-5, with TRBD2 identical over 12 bases. CDR3 size: 15 residues. V lost 4 bases and J lost 5; bases outside the gene matches: 8. CDR1 and CDR2 from the germline V gene are DFQATT and SNEGSKA (reference sequence).

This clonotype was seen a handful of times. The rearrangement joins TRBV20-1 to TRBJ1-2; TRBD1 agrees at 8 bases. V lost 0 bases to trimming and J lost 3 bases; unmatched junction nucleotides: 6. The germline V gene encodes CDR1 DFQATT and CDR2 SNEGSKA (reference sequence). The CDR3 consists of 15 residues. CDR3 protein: CSARDPDREDYGYTF. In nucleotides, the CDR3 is TGCAGTGCTAGAGACCCGGACAGGGAGGACTATGGCTACACCTTC.

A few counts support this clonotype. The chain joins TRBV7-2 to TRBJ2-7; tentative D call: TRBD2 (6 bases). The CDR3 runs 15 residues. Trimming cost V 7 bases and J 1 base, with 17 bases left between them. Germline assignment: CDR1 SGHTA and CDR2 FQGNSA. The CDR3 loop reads CASNWWGGPSYEQYF. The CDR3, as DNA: TGTGCCAGCAATTGGTGGGGAGGTCCATCCTACGAGCAGTACTTC.

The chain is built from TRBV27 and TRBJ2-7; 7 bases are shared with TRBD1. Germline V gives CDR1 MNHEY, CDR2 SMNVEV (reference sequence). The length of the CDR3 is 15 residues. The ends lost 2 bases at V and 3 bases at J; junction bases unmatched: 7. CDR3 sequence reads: CASSLKGTEFYEQYF. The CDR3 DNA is TGTGCCAGCAGTTTAAAGGGGACAGAGTTCTACGAGCAGTACTTC.

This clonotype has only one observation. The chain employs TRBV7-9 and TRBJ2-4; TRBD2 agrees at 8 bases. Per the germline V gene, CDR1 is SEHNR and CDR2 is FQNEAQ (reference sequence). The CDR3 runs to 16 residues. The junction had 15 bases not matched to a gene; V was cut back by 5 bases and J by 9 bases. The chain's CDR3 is CASSPGRAGGLSIQYF. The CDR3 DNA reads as TGTGCCAGCAGCCCGGGCCGTGCGGGGGGCCTATCCATTCAGTACTTC.

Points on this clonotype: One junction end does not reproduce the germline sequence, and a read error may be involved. The CDR3 here is CVWSVRLQGNQPQHF. The CDR3 DNA reads as TGTGTCTGGAGTGTACGGTTACAAGGCAATCAGCCCCAGCATTTT. V is TRBV30 and J is TRBJ1-5; no definite D call. The CDR3 has 15 residues. The V gene's germline CDR1 is GTSNPN and CDR2 SVGIG (reference sequence).

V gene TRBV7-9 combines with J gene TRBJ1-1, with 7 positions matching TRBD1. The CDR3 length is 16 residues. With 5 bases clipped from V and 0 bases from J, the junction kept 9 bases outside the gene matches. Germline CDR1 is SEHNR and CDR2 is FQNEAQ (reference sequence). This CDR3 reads CASSQGGGRLNTEAFF. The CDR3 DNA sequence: TGTGCCAGCAGCCAGGGGGGTGGAAGGTTGAACACTGAAGCTTTCTTT.

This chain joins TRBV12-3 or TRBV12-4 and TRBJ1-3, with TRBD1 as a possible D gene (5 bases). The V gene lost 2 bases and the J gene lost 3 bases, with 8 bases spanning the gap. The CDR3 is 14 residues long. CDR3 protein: CASSLWGHGNTIYF. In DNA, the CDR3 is TGTGCCAGCAGTTTATGGGGCCATGGAAACACCATATATTTT.

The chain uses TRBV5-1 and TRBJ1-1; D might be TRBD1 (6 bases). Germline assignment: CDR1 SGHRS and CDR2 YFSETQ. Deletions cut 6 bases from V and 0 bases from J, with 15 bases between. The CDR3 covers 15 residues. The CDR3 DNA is TGCGCCAGCAAGGGTGGGGGGGCATTGAACACTGAAGCTTTCTTT. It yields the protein CASKGGGALNTEAFF.

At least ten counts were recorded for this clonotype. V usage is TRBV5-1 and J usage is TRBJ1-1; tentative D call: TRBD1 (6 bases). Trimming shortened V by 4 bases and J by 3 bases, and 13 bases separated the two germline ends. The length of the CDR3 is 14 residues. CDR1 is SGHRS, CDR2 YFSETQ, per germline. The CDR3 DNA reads TGCGCCAGCAGCCCCGGGGGGCCGGACACTGAAGCTTTCTTT. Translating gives CASSPGGPDTEAFF.

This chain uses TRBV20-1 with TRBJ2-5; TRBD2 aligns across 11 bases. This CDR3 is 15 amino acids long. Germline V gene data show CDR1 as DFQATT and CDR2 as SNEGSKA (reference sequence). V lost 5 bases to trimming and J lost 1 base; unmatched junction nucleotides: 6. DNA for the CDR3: TGCAGTGCTGGGGCCGGGACTAGCGGCCAAGAGACCCAGTACTTC. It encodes CSAGAGTSGQETQYF.

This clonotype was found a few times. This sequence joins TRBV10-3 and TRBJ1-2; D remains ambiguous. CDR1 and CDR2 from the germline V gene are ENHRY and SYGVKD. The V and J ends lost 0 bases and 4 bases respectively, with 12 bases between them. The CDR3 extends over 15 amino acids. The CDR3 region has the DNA TGTGCCATCAGTGAGTCGGGCAGTGTAATCTATGGCTACACCTTC. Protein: CAISESGSVIYGYTF.

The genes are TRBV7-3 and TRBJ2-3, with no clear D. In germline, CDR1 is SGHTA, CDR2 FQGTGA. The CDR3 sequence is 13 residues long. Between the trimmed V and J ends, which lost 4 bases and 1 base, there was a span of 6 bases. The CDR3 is CASSSFGTDTQYF. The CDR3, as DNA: TGTGCCAGCAGCTCCTTCGGCACAGATACGCAGTATTTT.

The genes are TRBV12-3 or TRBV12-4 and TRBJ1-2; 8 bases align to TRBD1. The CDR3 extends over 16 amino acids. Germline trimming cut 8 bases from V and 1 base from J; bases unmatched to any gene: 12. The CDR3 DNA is TGTGCCAGCGGAAACCTGGACAGGGACGGTAACTATGGCTACACCTTC. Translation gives CASGNLDRDGNYGYTF.